The 20 T cell receptor beta chains presented below share a single source sample, sequenced in a study of blood T cell repertoires in COVID-19 (dated by TCRdb to about 2020). Libraries were constructed by the immunoSEQ multiplex PCR assay. TCRdb re-hosts the immuneACCESS table, in-frame sequences only. Its copies lack some clones; in the studies checked, an unresolved V gene accounts for under half of them, and the cause for the rest is not known. The sample records approximately 220,000 clones, 86% of which are singletons. Clones ranked in the top ten supply 3% to 4.5% of the sample. Sample: PBMCs or T cells enriched from blood (not recorded which). These TCRs come from a woman between 35 and 50 years old with acute COVID-19.

The gene calls are TRBV3-1 (or the pseudogene TRBV3-2) and TRBJ1-3, with 7 bases that match TRBD1. With 2 bases clipped from V and 2 bases from J, the junction kept 3 bases outside the gene matches. Germline V CDR1 and CDR2: LGHDT, YNNKEL (reference sequence). The CDR3 consists of 15 residues. CDR3 sequence: CASSQRQGAGNTIYF. Written as DNA, the CDR3 is TGTGCCAGCAGCCAAAGACAGGGAGCTGGAAACACCATATATTTT.

V and J are TRBV7-2 and TRBJ2-5; 9 nucleotides match TRBD2. The germline V gene encodes CDR1 SGHTA and CDR2 FQGNSA. With 3 bases clipped from V and 5 bases from J, the junction kept 7 bases outside the gene matches. CDR3 length: 15 residues. The DNA of the CDR3 is TGTGCCAGCAGCTTCGGCGGGGGGGCCTGGGAGACCCAGTACTTC. It encodes CASSFGGGAWETQYF.

The V gene is TRBV18, the J gene TRBJ1-2; 7 bases are shared with TRBD1. V lost 2 bases and J lost 8; bases outside the gene matches: 17. CDR1 and CDR2 (germline): KGHSH, LQKENI. CDR3 length equals 17 residues. CDR3 sequence (DNA): TGTGCCAGCTCACCATGGCCCCCCGGACAGGTATCCTACGGCTACACCTTC. Its translation is CASSPWPPGQVSYGYTF.

V and J are TRBV3-1 (or the pseudogene TRBV3-2) and TRBJ1-1; D is unresolved. V lost 3 bases and J lost 11, with 16 bases in between. Germline CDR1 LGHDT, CDR2 YNNKEL (reference sequence). CDR3 length equals 13 residues. CDR3: CASSHLGGYRAFF. Here the CDR3 DNA reads TGTGCCAGCAGCCACCTAGGAGGATACCGCGCTTTCTTT.

V gene TRBV6-5 combines with J gene TRBJ1-1; no definite D call. The V end was cut by 8 bases, the J end by 2 bases, with 15 bases between. The CDR3 is 14 amino acids. The germline CDR1 and CDR2 sequences are MNHEY and SVGAGI. The CDR3 loop reads CASGWRATNTEAFF. The CDR3 DNA follows: TGTGCCAGCGGGTGGAGGGCCACCAACACTGAAGCTTTCTTT.

The DNA for the CDR3 is TGTGCCAGTACAGCCGCGGGGAGCTATAACTATGGCTACACCTTC. The encoded protein is CASTAAGSYNYGYTF. The gene calls are TRBV19 and TRBJ1-2, with D unclear. V lost 7 bases and J 1 base, leaving 16 bases between the germline ends. The germline CDR1 and CDR2 sequences are LNHDA and SQIVND (reference sequence). This CDR3 has 15 amino acids.

J is TRBJ1-1 and V is TRBV4-2, with D perhaps matching TRBD1 (6 bases). The germline V gene has CDR1 LGHNA and CDR2 YNFKEQ. V dropped 3 bases and J dropped 5 bases, with 13 bases sitting between them. The CDR3 runs 14 residues. The CDR3 DNA reads TGTGCCAGCAGCCAGAGGGGGTTCGAGACTGAAGCTTTCTTT. Residues: CASSQRGFETEAFF.

The chain recombines TRBV6-5 with TRBJ1-1; D remains unclear. Germline V gene lookup returns CDR1 MNHEY and CDR2 SVGAGI. The CDR3 spans 15 residues. Trimming shortened V by 4 bases and J by 6 bases, and 18 bases separated the two germline ends. The CDR3 coding sequence is TGTGCCAGCAGTTTAAGGGATCGGGGATCGGCTGAAGCTTTCTTT. The encoded protein is CASSLRDRGSAEAFF.

This chain links TRBV2 with TRBJ2-1; D is possibly TRBD2 (6 bases). Germline-derived CDR1 and CDR2 are SNHLY and FYNNEI. The CDR3 extends over 14 amino acids. V dropped 4 bases and J dropped 5 bases, with 12 bases sitting between them. CDR3 nucleotide sequence: TGTGCCAGCAGTGCGGGGGTAAGGGACAATGAGCAGTTCTTC. Its translation: CASSAGVRDNEQFF.

This rearrangement joins TRBV4-3 to TRBJ1-1, with D perhaps matching TRBD1 (5 bases). Trimming left V 8 bases short and J 0 bases short, with 10 bases between. Germline values: CDR1 LGHNA, CDR2 YSLEER. The CDR3 has 13 residues. CDR3 nucleotide sequence: TGCGCCAGCCGGGGGTTAATGAACACTGAAGCTTTCTTT. Its translation: CASRGLMNTEAFF.

The rearrangement joins TRBV9 to TRBJ2-7; TRBD2 is a possible D gene (5 bases). This CDR3 is 14 amino acids long. Germline CDR1 and CDR2: SGDLS and YYNGEE. Trimming cost V 4 bases and J 0 bases, with 11 bases left between them. This CDR3 is CASSSGLSSYEQYF. CDR3 in DNA: TGTGCCAGCAGCTCAGGACTGAGCTCCTACGAGCAGTACTTC.

This rearrangement joins TRBV7-9 to TRBJ1-1, with a possible D match to TRBD1 (5 bases). The germline gives CDR1 SEHNR, CDR2 FQNEAQ (reference sequence). V lost 7 bases to trimming and J lost 0 bases, with 12 bases between them. CDR3 length equals 14 residues. The CDR3 spells CASKVGGVNTEAFF. The DNA of the CDR3 is TGTGCCAGCAAGGTCGGGGGTGTGAACACTGAAGCTTTCTTT. Variable domain in full (rest from reference TRBV7-9 and TRBJ1-1): DTGVSQNPRHKITKRGQNVTFRCDPISEHNRLYWYRQTLGQGPEFLTYFQNEAQLEKSRLLSDRFSAERPKGSFSTLEIQRTEQGDSAMYLCASKVGGVNTEAFFGQGTRLTVV.

The rearrangement joins TRBV21-1 to TRBJ1-2; the table's D call TRBD1 went unverified against the DNA. TRBV21-1 is classified as a pseudogene. The CDR3 contains 14 residues. Here the CDR3 DNA reads TGTGCCAGCAGCAAACGTCACAGGGGCAATGGCTACACCTTC. It encodes CASSKRHRGNGYTF.

V and J are TRBV19 and TRBJ1-5; 8 bases fit TRBD1. Germline trimming cut 8 bases from V and 2 bases from J; bases unmatched to any gene: 8. CDR1 and CDR2 (germline): LNHDA, SQIVND (reference sequence). CDR3 length: 15 residues. The CDR3 nucleotides are TGTGCCAGTCGACAGGGGTTGGTTGGCAATCAGCCCCAGCATTTT. Translation gives CASRQGLVGNQPQHF.

The chain joins TRBV30 to TRBJ1-2; D call uncertain. The V gene's germline CDR1 is GTSNPN and CDR2 SVGIG (reference sequence). The CDR3 is 11 amino acids. V was pared by 3 bases and J by 2 bases, with 4 bases between. In nucleotides, the CDR3 is TGTGCCTGGAGCGGGAACTATGGCTACACCTTC. Translated: CAWSGNYGYTF.

CDR3 region: CASSPFSGANYGYTF. CDR3 DNA: TGTGCCAGCAGTCCCTTTTCAGGGGCTAACTATGGCTACACCTTC. The V call is TRBV27, the J call TRBJ1-2; tentatively, D is TRBD1 (6 bases). CDR1 MNHEY and CDR2 SMNVEV come from the germline V gene (reference sequence). Trimming removed 5 bases at V and 0 bases at J, with 13 bases between. The CDR3 is 15 amino acids.

This clone was recorded once. The chain is built from TRBV25-1 and TRBJ1-2; D might be TRBD1 (5 bases). This CDR3 is built from 15 residues. From germline, CDR1 is MGHDK and CDR2 SYGVNS. Trimming left V 3 bases short and J 4 bases short, with 15 bases between. This CDR3 is CASSDWGSPVYGYTF. CDR3 DNA sequence: TGTGCCAGCAGTGATTGGGGCTCCCCCGTCTATGGCTACACCTTC.

The chain is built from TRBV11-1 and TRBJ2-1, with D perhaps TRBD2 (5 bases). This CDR3 region has 13 residues. The germline gives CDR1 SGHAT, CDR2 FQDESV (reference sequence). V lost 5 bases to trimming and J lost 7 bases, with 12 bases between them. The CDR3 sequence is CASSQGVANEQFF. CDR3 bases: TGTGCCAGCAGCCAAGGTGTAGCGAATGAGCAGTTCTTC.

J is TRBJ2-1 and V is TRBV18; D not certain. In germline, CDR1 is KGHSH, CDR2 LQKENI. V was trimmed by 1 base and J by 10 bases, leaving 11 bases between them. This CDR3 is 13 amino acids long. This chain's CDR3 is CASSPRAPEEQFF. The CDR3 DNA reads as TGTGCCAGCTCACCACGAGCGCCAGAAGAGCAGTTCTTC.

The chain joins TRBV24-1 to TRBJ2-1; 11 positions agree with TRBD2. The CDR3 has 16 residues. Germline V gene sequence: CDR1 KGHDR, CDR2 SFDVKD. Germline trimming cut 3 bases from V and 3 bases from J; bases unmatched to any gene: 3. The CDR3 region has the DNA TGTGCCACCAGTGATCCTAGCGGGGGGATCTACAATGAGCAGTTCTTC. Its translation: CATSDPSGGIYNEQFF.